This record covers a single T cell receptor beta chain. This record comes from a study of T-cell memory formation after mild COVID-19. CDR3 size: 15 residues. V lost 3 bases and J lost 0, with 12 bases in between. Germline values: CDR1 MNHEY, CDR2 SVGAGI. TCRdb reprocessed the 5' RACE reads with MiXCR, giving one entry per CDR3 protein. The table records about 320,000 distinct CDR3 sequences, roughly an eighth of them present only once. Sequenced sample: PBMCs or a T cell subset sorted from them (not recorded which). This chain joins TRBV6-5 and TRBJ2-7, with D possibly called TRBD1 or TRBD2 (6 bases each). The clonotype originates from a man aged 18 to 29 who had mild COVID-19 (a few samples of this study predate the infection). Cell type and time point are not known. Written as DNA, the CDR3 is TGTGCCAGCAGTTATGGTCGGGGGCGCTCCTACGAGCAGTACTTC. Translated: CASSYGRGRSYEQYF.